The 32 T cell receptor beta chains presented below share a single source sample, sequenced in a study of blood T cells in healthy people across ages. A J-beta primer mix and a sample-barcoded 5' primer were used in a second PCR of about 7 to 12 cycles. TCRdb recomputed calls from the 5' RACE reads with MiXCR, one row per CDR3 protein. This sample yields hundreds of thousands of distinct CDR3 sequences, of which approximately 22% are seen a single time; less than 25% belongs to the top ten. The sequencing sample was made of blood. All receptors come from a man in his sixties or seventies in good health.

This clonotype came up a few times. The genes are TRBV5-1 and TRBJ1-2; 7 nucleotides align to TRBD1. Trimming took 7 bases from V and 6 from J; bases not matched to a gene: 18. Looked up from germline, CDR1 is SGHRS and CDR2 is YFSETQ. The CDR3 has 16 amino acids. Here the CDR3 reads CASASTATTTGNGYTF. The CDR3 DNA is TGCGCCAGCGCCTCCACCGCGACCACGACAGGGAATGGCTACACCTTC.

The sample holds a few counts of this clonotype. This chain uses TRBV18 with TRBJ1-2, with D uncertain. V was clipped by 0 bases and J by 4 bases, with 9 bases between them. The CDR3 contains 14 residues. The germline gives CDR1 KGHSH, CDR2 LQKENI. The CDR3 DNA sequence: TGTGCCAGCTCACCACCTGACACCTTCTATGGCTACACCTTC. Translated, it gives CASSPPDTFYGYTF.

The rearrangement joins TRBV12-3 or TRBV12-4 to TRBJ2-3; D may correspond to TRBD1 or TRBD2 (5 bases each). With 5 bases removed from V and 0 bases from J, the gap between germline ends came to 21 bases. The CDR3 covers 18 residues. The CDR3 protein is CASSPRDRGSYSTDTQYF. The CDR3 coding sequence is TGTGCCAGCAGTCCCCGGGACCGAGGATCATATAGCACAGATACGCAGTATTTT.

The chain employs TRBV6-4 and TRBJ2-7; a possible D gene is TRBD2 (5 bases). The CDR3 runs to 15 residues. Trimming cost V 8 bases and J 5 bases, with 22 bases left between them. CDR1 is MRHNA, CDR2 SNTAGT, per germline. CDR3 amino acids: CASGPNWRLGNEQYV. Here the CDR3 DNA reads TGTGCCAGCGGTCCTAATTGGCGTCTCGGGAACGAGCAGTACGTC.

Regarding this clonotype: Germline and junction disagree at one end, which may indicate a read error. The CDR3 here is CASSAQRGRTF. CDR3 DNA sequence: TGTGCCAGCAGCGCTCAGCGGGGGCGCACGTTC. This chain links TRBV2 with TRBJ2-1, with 8 bases matching TRBD2. Germline assignment: CDR1 SNHLY and CDR2 FYNNEI. The CDR3 loop spans 11 amino acids.

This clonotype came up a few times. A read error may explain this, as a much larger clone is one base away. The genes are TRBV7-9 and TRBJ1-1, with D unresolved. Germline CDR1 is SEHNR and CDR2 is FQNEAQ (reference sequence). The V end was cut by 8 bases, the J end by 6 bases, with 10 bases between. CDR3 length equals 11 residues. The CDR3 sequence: CASAEQAEAFF. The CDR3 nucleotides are TGTGCCAGCGCCGAGCAAGCTGAAGCTTTCTTT.

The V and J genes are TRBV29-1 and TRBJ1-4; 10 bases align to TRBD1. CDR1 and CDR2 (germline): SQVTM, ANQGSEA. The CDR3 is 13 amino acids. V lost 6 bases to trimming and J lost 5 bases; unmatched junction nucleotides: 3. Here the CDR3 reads CSVDRGGNEKLFF. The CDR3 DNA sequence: TGCAGCGTGGACAGGGGGGGAAATGAAAAACTGTTTTTT. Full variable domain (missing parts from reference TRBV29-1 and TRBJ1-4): SAVISQKPSRDICQRGTSLTIQCQVDSQVTMMFWYRQQPGQSLTLIATANQGSEATYESGFVIDKFPISRPNLTFSTLTVSNMSPEDSSIYLCSVDRGGNEKLFFGSGTQLSVL.

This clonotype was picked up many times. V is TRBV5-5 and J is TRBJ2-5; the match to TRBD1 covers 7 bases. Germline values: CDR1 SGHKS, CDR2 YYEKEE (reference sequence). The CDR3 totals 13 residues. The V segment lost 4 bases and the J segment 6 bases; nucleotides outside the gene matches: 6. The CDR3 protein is CASSQGDSKTQYF. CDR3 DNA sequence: TGTGCCAGCAGCCAGGGGGACAGTAAGACCCAGTACTTC.

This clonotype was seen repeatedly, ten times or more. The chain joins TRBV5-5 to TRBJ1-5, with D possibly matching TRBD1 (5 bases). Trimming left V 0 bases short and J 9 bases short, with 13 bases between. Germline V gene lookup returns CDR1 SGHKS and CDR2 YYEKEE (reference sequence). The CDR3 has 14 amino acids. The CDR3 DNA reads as TGTGCCAGCAGCTTGGATTCAGGGAAGGGGCCCCAGCATTTT. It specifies CASSLDSGKGPQHF.

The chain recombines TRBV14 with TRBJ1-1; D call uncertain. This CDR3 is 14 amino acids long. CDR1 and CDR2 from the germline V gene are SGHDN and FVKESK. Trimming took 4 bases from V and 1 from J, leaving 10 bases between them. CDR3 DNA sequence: TGTGCCAGCAGCCCCCGGTGGGGGAACACTGAAGCTTTCTTT. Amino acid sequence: CASSPRWGNTEAFF.

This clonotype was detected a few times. The CDR3 DNA reads as TGTGCCAGCAGCGTAGGTGAGACTAGCAGTTATGAGCAGTTCTTC. This gives the protein CASSVGETSSYEQFF. V is TRBV9 and J is TRBJ2-1, with 7 bases matching TRBD2. V dropped 0 bases and J dropped 8; count of bases not matched to a gene: 8. The CDR3 contains 15 residues. Germline assignment: CDR1 SGDLS and CDR2 YYNGEE.

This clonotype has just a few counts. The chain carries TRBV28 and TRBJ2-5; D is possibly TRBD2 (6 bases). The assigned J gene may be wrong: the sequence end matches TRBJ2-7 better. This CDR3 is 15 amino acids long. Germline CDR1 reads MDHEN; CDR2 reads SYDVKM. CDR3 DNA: TGTGCCAGCAGCTCCCTGGGGGGATGGACCTACGAGCAGTACGTC. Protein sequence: CASSSLGGWTYEQYV.

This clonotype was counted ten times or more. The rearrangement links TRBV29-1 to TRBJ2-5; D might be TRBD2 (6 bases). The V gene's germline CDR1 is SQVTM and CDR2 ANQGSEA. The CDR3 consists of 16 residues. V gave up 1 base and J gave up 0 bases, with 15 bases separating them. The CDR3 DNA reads TGCAGCGTTGAAGTGTTTCGGCGGGGACACCAAGAGACCCAGTACTTC. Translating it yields CSVEVFRRGHQETQYF.

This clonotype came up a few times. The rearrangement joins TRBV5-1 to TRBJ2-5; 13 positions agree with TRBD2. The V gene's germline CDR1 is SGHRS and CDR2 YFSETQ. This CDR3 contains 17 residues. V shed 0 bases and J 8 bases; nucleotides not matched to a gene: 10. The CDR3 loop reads CASSLAERTSGRNTQYF. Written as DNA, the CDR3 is TGCGCCAGCAGCTTGGCCGAGAGGACTAGCGGGAGAAATACCCAGTACTTC.

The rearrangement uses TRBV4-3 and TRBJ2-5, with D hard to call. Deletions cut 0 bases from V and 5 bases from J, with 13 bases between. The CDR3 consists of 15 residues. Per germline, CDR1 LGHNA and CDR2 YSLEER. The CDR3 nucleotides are TGCGCCAGCAGCCAAGATAGAAGCGACTGGGAGACCCAGTACTTC. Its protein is CASSQDRSDWETQYF.

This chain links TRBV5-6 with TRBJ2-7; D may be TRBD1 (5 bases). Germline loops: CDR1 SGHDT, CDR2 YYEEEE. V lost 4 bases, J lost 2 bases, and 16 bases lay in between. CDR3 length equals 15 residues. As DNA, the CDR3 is TGTGCCAGCAGCCTTGGGGCTACCCATACCTACGAGCAGTACGTC. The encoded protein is CASSLGATHTYEQYV.

The chain's CDR3 is CASSPTSGQANEQFF. The CDR3 DNA is TGTGCCAGCAGCCCCACCTCCGGACAGGCCAATGAGCAGTTCTTC. J is TRBJ2-1 and V is TRBV7-9; 7 bases line up with TRBD1. Trimming at V came to 5 bases and at J to 6 bases, leaving 10 bases not matched to a gene. Germline loops: CDR1 SEHNR, CDR2 FQNEAQ (reference sequence). The length of the CDR3 is 15 residues. Based on the CDR3 plus reference TRBV7-9 and TRBJ2-1, the full variable domain is DTGVSQNPRHKITKRGQNVTFRCDPISEHNRLYWYRQTLGQGPEFLTYFQNEAQLEKSRLLSDRFSAERPKGSFSTLEIQRTEQGDSAMYLCASSPTSGQANEQFFGPGTRLTVL.

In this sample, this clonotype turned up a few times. The CDR3 region has the DNA TGTGCCAGCGGGATCGGGACAGGGAGGGAAAAACTGTTTTTT. Encoded protein: CASGIGTGREKLFF. This rearrangement joins TRBV3-1 to TRBJ1-4; 9 bases match TRBD1. Per the germline V gene, CDR1 is LGHDT and CDR2 is YNNKEL (reference sequence). The length of the CDR3 is 14 residues. V lost 8 bases and J lost 8; bases outside the gene matches: 9.

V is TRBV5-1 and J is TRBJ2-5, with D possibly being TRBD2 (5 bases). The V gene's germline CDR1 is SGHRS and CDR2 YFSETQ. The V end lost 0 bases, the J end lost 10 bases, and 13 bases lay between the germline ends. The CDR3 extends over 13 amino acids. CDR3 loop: CASSLEVSGFQYF. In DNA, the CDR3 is TGCGCCAGCAGCTTGGAGGTGTCGGGATTCCAGTACTTC.

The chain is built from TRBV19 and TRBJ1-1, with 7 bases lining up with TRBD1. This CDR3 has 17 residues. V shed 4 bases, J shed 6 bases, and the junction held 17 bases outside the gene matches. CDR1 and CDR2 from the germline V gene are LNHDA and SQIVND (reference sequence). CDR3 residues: CASSTSRQRPGGAEAFF. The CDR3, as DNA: TGTGCCAGTAGTACCAGTCGACAGCGCCCAGGGGGGGCTGAAGCTTTCTTT.

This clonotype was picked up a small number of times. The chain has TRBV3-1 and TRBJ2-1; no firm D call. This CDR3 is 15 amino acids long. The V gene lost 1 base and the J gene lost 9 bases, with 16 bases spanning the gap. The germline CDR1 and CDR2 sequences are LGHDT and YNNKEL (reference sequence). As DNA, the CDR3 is TGTGCCAGCAGCCAAGGTGGTGTTAACTCAGGTGAGCAGTTCTTC. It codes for CASSQGGVNSGEQFF.

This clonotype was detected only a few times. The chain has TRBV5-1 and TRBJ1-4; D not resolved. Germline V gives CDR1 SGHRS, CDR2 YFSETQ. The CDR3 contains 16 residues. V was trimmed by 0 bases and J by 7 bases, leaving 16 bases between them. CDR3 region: CASSLVEWTRGEKLFF. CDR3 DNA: TGCGCCAGCAGCTTGGTGGAATGGACCCGGGGTGAAAAACTGTTTTTT.

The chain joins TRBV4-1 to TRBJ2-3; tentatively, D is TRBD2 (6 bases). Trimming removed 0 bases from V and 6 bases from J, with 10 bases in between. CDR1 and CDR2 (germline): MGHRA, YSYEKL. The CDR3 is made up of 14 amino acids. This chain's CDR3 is CASSQDYRGDTQYF. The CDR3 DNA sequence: TGCGCCAGCAGCCAAGATTATCGGGGGGATACGCAGTATTTT.

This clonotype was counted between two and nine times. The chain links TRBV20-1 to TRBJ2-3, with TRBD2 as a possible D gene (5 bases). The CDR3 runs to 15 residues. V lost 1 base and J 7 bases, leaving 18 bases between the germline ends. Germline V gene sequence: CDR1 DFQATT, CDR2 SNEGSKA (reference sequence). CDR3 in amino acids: CSARGTRSGINTQYF. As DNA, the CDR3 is TGCAGTGCTAGAGGAACGCGTTCGGGGATAAATACGCAGTATTTT.

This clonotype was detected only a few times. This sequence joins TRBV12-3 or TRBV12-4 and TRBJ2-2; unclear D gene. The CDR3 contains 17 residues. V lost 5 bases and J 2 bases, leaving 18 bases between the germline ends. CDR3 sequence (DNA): TGTGCCAGCAGTCTACTGAGCCAGCAGCCTAACACCGGGGAGCTGTTTTTT. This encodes CASSLLSQQPNTGELFF.

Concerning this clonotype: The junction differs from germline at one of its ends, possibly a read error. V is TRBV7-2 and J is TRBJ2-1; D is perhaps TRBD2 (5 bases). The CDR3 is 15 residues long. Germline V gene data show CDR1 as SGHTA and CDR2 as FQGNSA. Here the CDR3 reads CASSLARFSRDERFF. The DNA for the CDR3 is TGTGCCAGCAGCTTGGCCCGATTTAGCCGGGATGAGCGGTTCTTC. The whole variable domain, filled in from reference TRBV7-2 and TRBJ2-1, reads GAGVSQSPSNKVTEKGKDVELRCDPISGHTALYWYRQSLGQGLEFLIYFQGNSAPDKSGLPSDRFSAERTGGSVSTLTIQRTQQEDSAVYLCASSLARFSRDERFFGPGTRLTVL.

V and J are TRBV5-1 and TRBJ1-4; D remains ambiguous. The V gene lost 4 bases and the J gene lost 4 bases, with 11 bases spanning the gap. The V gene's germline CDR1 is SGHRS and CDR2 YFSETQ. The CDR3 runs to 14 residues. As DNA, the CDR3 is TGCGCCAGCAGCCCCCAAGGAATTAATGAAAAACTGTTTTTT. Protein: CASSPQGINEKLFF.

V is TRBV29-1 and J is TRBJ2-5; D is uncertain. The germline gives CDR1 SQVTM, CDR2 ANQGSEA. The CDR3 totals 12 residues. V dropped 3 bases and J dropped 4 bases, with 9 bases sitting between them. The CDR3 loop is CSVENQVETQYF. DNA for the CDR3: TGCAGCGTTGAGAATCAAGTAGAGACCCAGTACTTC.

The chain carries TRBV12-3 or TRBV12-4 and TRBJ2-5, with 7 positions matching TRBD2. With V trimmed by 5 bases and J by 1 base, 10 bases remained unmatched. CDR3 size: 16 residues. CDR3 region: CASSAGTMIVQETQYF. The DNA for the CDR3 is TGTGCCAGCAGTGCCGGGACTATGATCGTCCAAGAGACCCAGTACTTC.

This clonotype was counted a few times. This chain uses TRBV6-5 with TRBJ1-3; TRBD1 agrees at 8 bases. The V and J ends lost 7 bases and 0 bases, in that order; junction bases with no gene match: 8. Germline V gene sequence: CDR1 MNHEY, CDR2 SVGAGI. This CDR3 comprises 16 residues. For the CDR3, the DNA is TGTGCCAGCATGTTGGACAGGGAATACTCTGGAAACACCATATATTTT. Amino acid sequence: CASMLDREYSGNTIYF.

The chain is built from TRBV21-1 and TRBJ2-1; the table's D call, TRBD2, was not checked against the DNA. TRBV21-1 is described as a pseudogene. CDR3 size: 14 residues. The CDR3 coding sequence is TGTGCCAGCGTGAAGCGGGTATCCTACAATGAGCAGTTCTTC. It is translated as CASVKRVSYNEQFF.

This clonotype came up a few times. DNA for the CDR3: TGTGCCAGCTCATCGGACAGGGGGCCGGAGAATGAGCAGTTCTTC. It encodes CASSSDRGPENEQFF. The V and J genes are TRBV18 and TRBJ2-1; 11 positions match TRBD1. This CDR3 comprises 15 residues. CDR1 and CDR2 (germline): KGHSH, LQKENI. V gave up 5 bases and J gave up 7 bases; unmatched junction bases: 7.